These 30 T cell receptor beta chains were sequenced from one sample in a study of CD8+CD57+ T cells in acquired aplastic anemia. Those patients picked for sequencing had displayed CD8+CD57+ cell expansion on flow cytometry. Genomic DNA constituted the template upon which TCR beta VDJ and CDR3 profiling was performed. MiXCR was run by TCRdb on the reads, yielding one entry per CDR3 protein. The repertoire consists of roughly 500,000 distinct CDR3 sequences, with approximately 33% occurring once and the leading ten covering less than 0.85%. Sequenced material: sorted CD4+, CD8+, or CD8+CD57+ T cells (not recorded which) from PBMCs. These receptors were taken from a human donor with aplastic anemia.

This rearrangement joins TRBV7-9 to TRBJ2-7; a weak D match, TRBD1 (6 bases). CDR3 length equals 12 residues. V dropped 5 bases and J dropped 5 bases, with 10 bases sitting between them. CDR1 and CDR2 from the germline V gene are SEHNR and FQNEAQ (reference sequence). Here the CDR3 reads CASSQSGDEQYF. In DNA form, the CDR3 reads TGTGCCAGCAGCCAGTCAGGGGACGAGCAGTACTTC.

This clonotype was counted only a few times. This chain connects TRBV7-8 to TRBJ2-1, with TRBD1 matching 12 bases. CDR1 and CDR2 (germline): SGHVS, FQNEAQ. The CDR3 runs to 15 residues. Germline trimming cut 2 bases from V and 7 bases from J; bases unmatched to any gene: 3. In DNA, the CDR3 is TGTGCCAGCAGCTTACCGGGACAGGGGGCAAATGAGCAGTTCTTC. Protein product: CASSLPGQGANEQFF.

J is TRBJ2-2 and V is TRBV2; D is possibly TRBD2 (6 bases). V lost 5 bases to trimming and J lost 5 bases, with 15 bases between them. The germline V gene has CDR1 SNHLY and CDR2 FYNNEI. This CDR3 comprises 15 residues. The DNA for the CDR3 is TGTGCCAGCAGTTATGTGCGGGGAGCGACCGGGGAGCTGTTTTTT. Its translation is CASSYVRGATGELFF.

This clonotype has at least ten counts. The chain is built from TRBV2 and TRBJ2-5, with D perhaps matching TRBD2 (5 bases). This CDR3 has 14 residues. Looked up from germline, CDR1 is SNHLY and CDR2 is FYNNEI. V shed 0 bases and J shed 2 bases, with 7 bases lying between them. The CDR3 reads CASSEAEVQETQYF. The CDR3 DNA follows: TGTGCCAGCAGTGAAGCGGAGGTACAAGAGACCCAGTACTTC. The full variable domain, completed using reference TRBV2 and TRBJ2-5, is EPEVTQTPSHQVTQMGQEVILRCVPISNHLYFYWYRQILGQKVEFLVSFYNNEISEKSEIFDDQFSVERPDGSNFTLKIRSTKLEDSAMYFCASSEAEVQETQYFGPGTRLLVL.

This clonotype was recorded many times. The chain combines TRBV2 with TRBJ2-5; D remains unclear. The CDR3 extends over 14 amino acids. Trimming removed 8 bases at V and 5 bases at J, with 18 bases between. The V gene's germline CDR1 is SNHLY and CDR2 FYNNEI. The CDR3 DNA sequence: TGTGCCAGCGACCTGATCGGCGGTGCTGAGACCCAGTACTTC. Translated: CASDLIGGAETQYF.

The J gene is TRBJ2-6, the V gene TRBV25-1, with D possibly being TRBD1 or TRBD2 (5 bases each). The CDR3 has 15 amino acids. Germline V gene sequence: CDR1 MGHDK, CDR2 SYGVNS. With 5 bases removed from V and 3 bases from J, the gap between germline ends came to 11 bases. The CDR3, as DNA: TGTGCCAGCAGTCCTCCAGGGAGTGGGGCCAACGTCCTGACTTTC. It specifies CASSPPGSGANVLTF.

This clonotype occurred a few times. The chain couples TRBV20-1 to TRBJ1-1; D may be TRBD1 (6 bases). The CDR3 sequence is 14 residues long. The V end was cut by 1 base, the J end by 0 bases, with 9 bases between. Germline CDR1 reads DFQATT; CDR2 reads SNEGSKA (reference sequence). CDR3 sequence reads: CSARAGALNTEAFF. The CDR3 DNA is TGCAGTGCTAGAGCAGGGGCATTGAACACTGAAGCTTTCTTT.

The gene calls are TRBV4-1 and TRBJ1-3; D gene ambiguous. The CDR3 is made up of 15 amino acids. The V end was cut by 6 bases, the J end by 0 bases, with 12 bases between. In germline, CDR1 is MGHRA, CDR2 YSYEKL. Here the CDR3 DNA reads TGCGCCAGCAGTTTTGCAGGCAACTCTGGAAACACCATATATTTT. It yields the protein CASSFAGNSGNTIYF.

This clonotype was seen at least ten times. This rearrangement joins TRBV7-2 to TRBJ1-2, with TRBD1 matching 9 bases. CDR1 and CDR2 from the germline V gene are SGHTA and FQGNSA. Trimming removed 5 bases from V and 5 bases from J; junction bases left unmatched: 9. The CDR3 is 15 residues long. The CDR3 region is CASSMRTGAEYGYTF. Here the CDR3 DNA reads TGTGCCAGCAGCATGCGGACAGGGGCAGAGTATGGCTACACCTTC.

This clonotype was detected a few times. The chain carries TRBV19 and TRBJ2-2; possible D gene TRBD2, 5 bases. Trimming shortened V by 5 bases and J by 4 bases, and 17 bases separated the two germline ends. The CDR3 contains 16 residues. Germline V gives CDR1 LNHDA, CDR2 SQIVND (reference sequence). CDR3 sequence: CASSSPAGGGTGELFF. The CDR3 DNA reads as TGTGCCAGTAGTTCACCTGCCGGAGGTGGCACCGGGGAGCTGTTTTTT.

V and J are TRBV7-6 and TRBJ1-2, with TRBD1 identical over 9 bases. This CDR3 has 15 amino acids. V gave up 1 base and J gave up 6 bases; unmatched junction bases: 6. Germline lookup yields CDR1 SGHVS and CDR2 FNYEAQ. This CDR3 reads CASSLVGQGLDGYTF. For the CDR3, the DNA is TGTGCCAGCAGCTTAGTTGGACAGGGGTTGGATGGCTACACCTTC. Looking up the rest from reference TRBV7-6 and TRBJ1-2 gives the full variable domain: GAGVSQSPRYKVTKRGQDVALRCDPISGHVSLYWYRQALGQGPEFLTYFNYEAQQDKSGLPNDRFSAERPEGSISTLTIQRTEQRDSAMYRCASSLVGQGLDGYTFGSGTRLTVV.

The sample holds many counts of this clonotype. CDR3 DNA sequence: TGCAGTGCTTTGACAGGGCCGAATCAGCCCCAGCATTTT. This codes for CSALTGPNQPQHF. The chain couples TRBV20-1 to TRBJ1-5; 7 positions match TRBD1. The J segment lost 4 bases and the V segment lost 5 bases, leaving 5 bases of the junction unmatched. This CDR3 comprises 13 residues. Germline V gene data show CDR1 as DFQATT and CDR2 as SNEGSKA (reference sequence).

The rearrangement joins TRBV29-1 to TRBJ2-1; 11 nucleotides align to TRBD2. From germline, CDR1 is SQVTM and CDR2 ANQGSEA. The V segment lost 6 bases and the J segment 14 bases; nucleotides outside the gene matches: 9. This CDR3 has 12 amino acids. In DNA form, the CDR3 reads TGCAGCGTGGTACTAGCGGGGGATGCCGAGTTCTTC. This translates into CSVVLAGDAEFF.

V usage is TRBV20-1 and J usage is TRBJ2-5; D assignment may be TRBD1 or TRBD2 (6 bases each). The CDR3 is 17 amino acids. Deletions cut 5 bases from V and 1 base from J, with 23 bases between. The germline V gene encodes CDR1 DFQATT and CDR2 SNEGSKA (reference sequence). CDR3 nucleotide sequence: TGCAGTGCTCGGGGGCAGGGTACAGCCATATTCCAAGAGACCCAGTACTTC. Translated, it gives CSARGQGTAIFQETQYF.

This clonotype was observed at least ten times. This chain uses TRBV20-1 with TRBJ1-1; possible D gene TRBD1, 5 bases. V dropped 6 bases and J dropped 2 bases, with 10 bases sitting between them. This CDR3 has 12 amino acids. Germline V gives CDR1 DFQATT, CDR2 SNEGSKA (reference sequence). As DNA, the CDR3 is TGCAGTGCAGCAACAGGAAACACTGAAGCTTTCTTT. Protein: CSAATGNTEAFF.

Points on this clonotype: This may arise from a read error, as a much more abundant clone is one base away. The CDR3 reads CANSYGTVGNTIYF. CDR3 DNA: TGTGCCAACAGTTACGGGACAGTAGGAAACACCATATATTTT. The rearrangement joins TRBV2 to TRBJ1-3; 7 bases fit TRBD1. The germline V gene has CDR1 SNHLY and CDR2 FYNNEI. The CDR3 loop spans 14 amino acids.

This clonotype was seen repeatedly, ten times or more. The CDR3 DNA reads as TGCAGCGTCGCGACTAGCGGGAGGATGAGGGGGACCCAGTACTTC. This sequence encodes CSVATSGRMRGTQYF. The rearrangement uses TRBV29-1 and TRBJ2-5; 13 nucleotides align to TRBD2. The germline V gene encodes CDR1 SQVTM and CDR2 ANQGSEA. The CDR3 extends over 15 amino acids. J gave up 7 bases and V 6 bases, and 11 bases lay outside the gene matches.

V is TRBV6-2 or TRBV6-3 and J is TRBJ1-5; TRBD1 agrees at 7 bases. Trimming removed 2 bases from V and 1 base from J; junction bases left unmatched: 11. The CDR3 runs 18 residues. Germline-derived CDR1 and CDR2 are MNHEY and SVGEGT. CDR3 DNA sequence: TGTGCCAGCAGTTACAGGGGGCTCTCCCTCGACAGCAATCAGCCCCAGCATTTT. Translated, it gives CASSYRGLSLDSNQPQHF.

The rearrangement joins TRBV7-3 to TRBJ2-3, with a weak D call TRBD2 (6 bases). In germline, CDR1 is SGHTA, CDR2 FQGTGA. The CDR3 loop spans 14 amino acids. V was trimmed by 5 bases and J by 6 bases, leaving 15 bases between them. CDR3 amino acids: CASSASGLGDTQYF. In DNA, the CDR3 is TGTGCCAGCAGCGCCTCGGGACTCGGGGATACGCAGTATTTT.

The V gene is TRBV11-2, the J gene TRBJ2-1, with 9 positions matching TRBD2. The germline V gene encodes CDR1 SGHAT and CDR2 FQNNGV. V shed 5 bases and J 7 bases; nucleotides not matched to a gene: 9. The CDR3 totals 15 residues. The CDR3 nucleotides read TGTGCCAGCAGCAAGGGACTAGCACAGACAAATGAGCAGTTCTTC. Translating it yields CASSKGLAQTNEQFF. Full variable domain (outside the CDR3, taken from reference TRBV11-2 and TRBJ2-1): EAGVAQSPRYKIIEKRQSVAFWCNPISGHATLYWYQQILGQGPKLLIQFQNNGVVDDSQLPKDRFSAERLKGVDSTLKIQPAKLEDSAVYLCASSKGLAQTNEQFFGPGTRLTVL.

J is TRBJ1-2 and V is TRBV20-1, with 8 positions matching TRBD1. The CDR3 is 14 amino acids. Germline V gene data show CDR1 as DFQATT and CDR2 as SNEGSKA (reference sequence). The V gene end was trimmed by 1 base and the J gene end by 8 bases; junction bases not matched to a gene: 9. In DNA, the CDR3 is TGCAGTGCTAGAGCCGGGACAGGAGGAGAAGGCTACACCTTC. Translation: CSARAGTGGEGYTF.

Only a few counts were recorded for this clonotype. The V gene is TRBV20-1, the J gene TRBJ2-3; 12 bases match TRBD2. This CDR3 is built from 18 residues. The germline V gene has CDR1 DFQATT and CDR2 SNEGSKA (reference sequence). V dropped 1 base and J dropped 5; count of bases not matched to a gene: 13. CDR3: CSARGIGTTSGRLDTQYF. CDR3 in DNA: TGCAGTGCTAGAGGGATCGGGACGACTAGCGGGAGATTAGATACGCAGTATTTT.

This clonotype has ten or more counts. J is TRBJ2-3 and V is TRBV19; D is perhaps TRBD2 (5 bases). Trimming took 0 bases from V and 5 from J, leaving 12 bases between them. The CDR3 runs 15 residues. The germline V gene has CDR1 LNHDA and CDR2 SQIVND (reference sequence). CDR3 DNA: TGTGCCAGTAGTATAGAGGCGGACTGGGGAGATACGCAGTATTTT. Translated: CASSIEADWGDTQYF.

This clonotype was observed at least ten times. The CDR3 spells CASSATSSSSYEQYF. The CDR3 nucleotides read TGTGCCAGCAGTGCAACATCTTCCAGCTCCTACGAGCAGTACTTC. The gene calls are TRBV2 and TRBJ2-7; unclear D gene. Deletions cut 4 bases from V and 0 bases from J, with 13 bases between. The CDR3 has 15 residues. Germline V lookup: CDR1 SNHLY, CDR2 FYNNEI.

This clonotype came up a few times. A much larger clone is a single base away; this may be a read error. Given the absence of the conserved phenylalanine or tryptophan at the CDR3 end, a read error is likely. This sequence joins TRBV2 and TRBJ1-2; D gene uncertain. Looked up from germline, CDR1 is SNHLY and CDR2 is FYNNEI. The CDR3 runs to 13 residues. Trimming took off 7 bases at V and 0 bases at J, with 9 bases between the two ends. Written as DNA, the CDR3 is TGTGCCAGCACGGGCCGAACTAACTATGGCTACACCCTC. Amino acids: CASTGRTNYGYTL.

The gene calls are TRBV7-9 and TRBJ2-5; TRBD2 matches at 12 bases. Germline V gene data show CDR1 as SEHNR and CDR2 as FQNEAQ (reference sequence). The CDR3 consists of 16 residues. With 5 bases clipped from V and 4 bases from J, the junction kept 8 bases outside the gene matches. The CDR3 DNA sequence: TGTGCCAGCAGCCCACGACTAGCGGGGGCCAGAGAGACCCAGTACTTC. Its translation is CASSPRLAGARETQYF.

This clonotype has more than one count but fewer than ten. The rearrangement links TRBV10-3 to TRBJ2-5; perhaps TRBD2 as D (6 bases). CDR1 and CDR2 from the germline V gene are ENHRY and SYGVKD. The CDR3 runs to 11 residues. Trimming cost V 10 bases and J 7 bases, with 13 bases left between them. The CDR3 reads CATGTGGTQYF. In DNA, the CDR3 is TGTGCCACTGGGACTGGCGGGACCCAGTACTTC.

The V gene is TRBV29-1, the J gene TRBJ1-5, with D tentatively TRBD1 (5 bases). The germline V and J ends were trimmed by 3 bases and 7 bases, with 22 bases remaining between them. The CDR3 length is 16 residues. Germline CDR1 SQVTM, CDR2 ANQGSEA. CDR3 in DNA: TGCAGCGTTGATCTAGCGGGGGGTTTCAACGAGCAGCCCCAGCATTTT. Protein: CSVDLAGGFNEQPQHF.

This clonotype showed up many times. The V call is TRBV7-8, the J call TRBJ2-7; D is ambiguous. The germline CDR1 and CDR2 sequences are SGHVS and FQNEAQ. The CDR3 extends over 15 amino acids. V was pared by 0 bases and J by 4 bases, with 13 bases between. The CDR3 here is CASSLARFGPYEQYF. In nucleotides, the CDR3 is TGTGCCAGCAGCTTAGCGCGGTTCGGTCCATACGAGCAGTACTTC.

A remark on this clonotype: This may come from a read error, since a much larger clone is one base off. The chain carries TRBV4-1 and TRBJ1-6; D remains ambiguous. This CDR3 has 12 residues. CDR1 is MGHRA and CDR2 is YSYEKL in the germline V gene. The CDR3 DNA sequence: TGCGCCAGCAGCCACAATAATTCACCCTTCCACTTT. Translated, it gives CASSHNNSPFHF.